The clone carrying this TCR beta chain was detected only once. Its antigen is unknown. The ends were cut back, 5 bases at V and 7 bases at J, with 18 bases in the middle. Germline V gives CDR1 LNHDA, CDR2 SQIVND (reference sequence). CDR3 length: 15 residues. This sample stems from a study of cytomegalovirus exposure and HLA in healthy donors. The PCR employed 60 Vbeta primers together with 13 Jbeta primers. Sequenced by immunoSEQ multiplex PCR; TCRdb stores in-frame clones only, minus some. The data contain roughly 80,000 clones, more than 80% of them singletons. Study-wide results and caveats: Analyses of presence and absence presupposed an approximately uniform sequencing depth across donors. Most likely, a cluster of highly shared sequence variants arose as a sequencing artifact. Indistinguishable V segments, including TRBV6-2 and TRBV6-3, were excluded. Most TCR beta V segments were productive about 90% or about 30% of the time in an earlier analysis.

Sequencing was carried out using PBMCs. This sequence joins TRBV19 and TRBJ1-5; no clear D gene. This sequence originates from a woman aged 25-40 years in good health and CMV-seronegative. This CDR3 is CASSPQRAPGQPQHF. The CDR3 DNA follows: TGTGCCAGTAGTCCCCAGCGGGCCCCTGGGCAGCCCCAGCATTTT. Based on the CDR3 plus reference TRBV19 and TRBJ1-5, the full variable domain is DGGITQSPKYLFRKEGQNVTLSCEQNLNHDAMYWYRQDPGQGLRLIYYSQIVNDFQKGDIAEGYSVSREKKESFPLTVTSAQKNPTAFYLCASSPQRAPGQPQHFGDGTRLSIL.